This entry concerns a single T cell receptor beta chain. This entry comes from a study of blood T cell repertoires in COVID-19. Study in general: Some COVID-19 samples were acute and others convalescent; all came from the United States, Italy and Spain. PBMCs, B-cell-depleted T cells, or T cells were the source of the cDNA or gDNA that made up the material.

Per the study methods: Amplifying reference gene primers gave estimates of nucleated cell counts. Assay used: immunoSEQ multiplex PCR; TCRdb lists only in-frame clones, some missing. V and J calls and clone size are given by that table; D and trimming were obtained from the DNA. The data show about 97,000 clones, roughly 87% seen once. The sequence was obtained from a man aged 50 or older with active COVID-19. What was sequenced was peripheral blood.

The CDR3 DNA follows: TGTGCCAGCAGCTTAGTTGGGACAGGGGCTGCTGGAAACACCATATATTTT. Translating gives CASSLVGTGAAGNTIYF. The rearrangement links TRBV11-2 to TRBJ1-3, with TRBD1 matching over 10 bases. J gave up 2 bases and V 1 base, and 5 bases lay outside the gene matches. The CDR3 totals 17 residues. CDR1 is SGHAT, CDR2 FQNNGV, per germline.